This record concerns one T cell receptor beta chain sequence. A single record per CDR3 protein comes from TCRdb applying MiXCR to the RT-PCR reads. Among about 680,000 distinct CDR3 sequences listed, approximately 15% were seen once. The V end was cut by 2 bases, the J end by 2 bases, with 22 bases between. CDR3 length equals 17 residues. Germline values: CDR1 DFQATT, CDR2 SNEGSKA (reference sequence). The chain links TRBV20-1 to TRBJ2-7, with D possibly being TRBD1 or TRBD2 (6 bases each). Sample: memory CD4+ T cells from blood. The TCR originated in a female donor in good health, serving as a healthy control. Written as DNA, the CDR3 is TGCAGTGCTAGAAATCTGGGGGGCTGGGAGCCCCCCTACGAGCAGTACTTC. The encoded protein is CSARNLGGWEPPYEQYF.